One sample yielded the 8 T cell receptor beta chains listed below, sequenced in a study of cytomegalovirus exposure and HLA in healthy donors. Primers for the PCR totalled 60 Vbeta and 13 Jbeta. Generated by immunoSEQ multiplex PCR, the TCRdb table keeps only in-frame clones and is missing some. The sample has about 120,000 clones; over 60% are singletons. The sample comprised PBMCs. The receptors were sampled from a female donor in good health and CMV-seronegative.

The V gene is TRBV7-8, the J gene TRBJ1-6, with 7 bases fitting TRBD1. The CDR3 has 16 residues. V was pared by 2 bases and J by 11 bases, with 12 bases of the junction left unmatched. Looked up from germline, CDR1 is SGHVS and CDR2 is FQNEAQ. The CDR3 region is CASSLPDREGNPPLHF. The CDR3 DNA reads TGTGCCAGCAGCTTACCCGACAGGGAAGGGAATCCACCCCTCCACTTT.

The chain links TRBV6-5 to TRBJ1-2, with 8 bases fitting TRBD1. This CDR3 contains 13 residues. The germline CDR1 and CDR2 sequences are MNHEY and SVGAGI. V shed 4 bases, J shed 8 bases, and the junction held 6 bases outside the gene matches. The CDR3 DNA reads TGTGCCAGCAGTTCCGACAGGGGTGGAGGCTACACCTTC. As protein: CASSSDRGGGYTF.

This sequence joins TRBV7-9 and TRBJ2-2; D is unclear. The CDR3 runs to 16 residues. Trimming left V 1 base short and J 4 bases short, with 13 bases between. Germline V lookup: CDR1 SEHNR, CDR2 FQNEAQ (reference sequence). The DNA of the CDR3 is TGTGCCAGCAGCTTAGTAGGCAGATCAGGCACCGGGGAGCTGTTTTTT. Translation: CASSLVGRSGTGELFF.

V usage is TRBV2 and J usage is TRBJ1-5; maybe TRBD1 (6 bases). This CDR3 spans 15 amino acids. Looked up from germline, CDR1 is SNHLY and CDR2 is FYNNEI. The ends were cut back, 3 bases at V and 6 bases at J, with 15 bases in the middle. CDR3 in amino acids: CASSENRGWFQPQHF. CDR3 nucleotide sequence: TGTGCCAGCAGTGAGAATAGGGGGTGGTTTCAGCCCCAGCATTTT.

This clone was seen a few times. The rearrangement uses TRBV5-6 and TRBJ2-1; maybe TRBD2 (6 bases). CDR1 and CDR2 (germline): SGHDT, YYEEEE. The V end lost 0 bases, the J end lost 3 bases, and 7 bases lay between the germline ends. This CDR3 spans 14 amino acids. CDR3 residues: CASSLAGDYNEQFF. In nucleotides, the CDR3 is TGTGCCAGCAGCTTGGCGGGAGACTACAATGAGCAGTTCTTC. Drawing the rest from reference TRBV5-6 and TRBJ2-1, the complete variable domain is DAGVTQSPTHLIKTRGQQVTLRCSPKSGHDTVSWYQQALGQGPQFIFQYYEEEERQRGNFPDRFSGHQFPNYSSELNVNALLLGDSALYLCASSLAGDYNEQFFGPGTRLTVL.

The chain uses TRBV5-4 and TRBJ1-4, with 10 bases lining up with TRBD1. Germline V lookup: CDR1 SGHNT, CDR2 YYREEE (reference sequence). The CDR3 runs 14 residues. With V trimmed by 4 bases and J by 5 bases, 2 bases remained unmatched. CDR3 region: CASSTTGGNEKLFF. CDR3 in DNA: TGTGCCAGCAGCACGACAGGGGGCAATGAAAAACTGTTTTTT.

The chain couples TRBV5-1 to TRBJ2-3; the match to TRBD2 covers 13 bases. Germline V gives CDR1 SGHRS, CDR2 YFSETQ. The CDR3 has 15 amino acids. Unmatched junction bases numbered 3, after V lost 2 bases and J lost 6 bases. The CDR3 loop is CASSFGTSGVDTQYF. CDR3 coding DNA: TGCGCCAGCAGCTTCGGGACTAGCGGGGTTGATACGCAGTATTTT.

The CDR3 protein is CASRRSPPSVMQGYNYGYTF. For the CDR3, the DNA is TGTGCCAGCAGACGATCCCCCCCCTCCGTTATGCAGGGCTATAACTATGGCTACACCTTC. This chain connects TRBV13 to TRBJ1-2; a possible D gene is TRBD1 (5 bases). In germline, CDR1 is PRHDT, CDR2 FYEKMQ (reference sequence). The V gene lost 6 bases and the J gene lost 1 base, with 30 bases spanning the gap. The CDR3 runs 20 residues.